Listed below are T cell receptor beta chains from one sample, sequenced in a study of blood T cells in healthy people across ages. Each CDR3 protein is one row after TCRdb ran MiXCR on the 5' RACE reads. Here the sample spans about 830,000 distinct CDR3 sequences, around two thirds being singletons. Sequencing input: blood. These receptors all stem from a man aged 30 to 39 in good health. The CDR3 runs from the conserved cysteine through the conserved F or W. Fields, in order: D gene, V gene, clone size, J gene, CDR3 protein, CDR3 DNA. The D gene is left open where the match is weak. Some rows have no size entry. The others give once, few or many, or a class for an expanded clone.

D: TRBD2
V: TRBV20-1
size: .
J: TRBJ2-3
CDR3: CSARHTSGISQYF
DNA: TGCAGTGCTAGGCACACTAGCGGGATTTCGCAGTATTTT

D: .
V: TRBV25-1
size: few
J: TRBJ1-2
CDR3: CASSSGGPGYGYTF
DNA: TGTGCCAGCAGTTCGGGGGGCCCTGGGTATGGCTACACCTTC

D: .
V: TRBV12-3/TRBV12-4
size: .
J: TRBJ2-3
CDR3: CASTPGIRTDTQYF
DNA: TGTGCCAGCACGCCGGGAATTAGGACAGATACGCAGTATTTT

D: .
V: TRBV7-9
size: .
J: TRBJ2-1
CDR3: CASSPTGTRDEQFF
DNA: TGTGCCAGCAGCCCGACAGGGACTAGGGATGAGCAGTTCTTC

D: .
V: TRBV29-1
size: .
J: TRBJ2-7
CDR3: CSVRDGESYEQYF
DNA: TGCAGCGTCAGGGACGGGGAATCCTACGAGCAGTACTTC

D: .
V: TRBV6-2/TRBV6-3
size: .
J: TRBJ2-5
CDR3: CASSYPYAAGARETQYF
DNA: TGTGCCAGCAGTTACCCTTATGCTGCGGGGGCAAGGGAGACCCAGTACTTC

D: TRBD1
V: TRBV28
size: .
J: TRBJ2-5
CDR3: CASSFLGGQGFYEQYF
DNA: TGTGCCAGCAGTTTTCTAGGCGGACAGGGTTTTTATGAGCAGTACTTC

D: .
V: TRBV5-5
size: .
J: TRBJ2-7
CDR3: CASSLATARGFAYEQYF
DNA: TGTGCCAGCAGCTTGGCCACGGCAAGGGGTTTCGCCTACGAGCAGTACTTC

D: TRBD1
V: TRBV12-3/TRBV12-4
size: .
J: TRBJ1-2
CDR3: CASSLMDRGDGYTF
DNA: TGTGCCAGCAGTTTAATGGACAGGGGAGATGGCTACACCTTC

D: .
V: TRBV20-1
size: once
J: TRBJ2-1
CDR3: CSATGRTQVSYNEQFF
DNA: TGCAGTGCTACAGGACGGACCCAAGTATCGTACAATGAGCAGTTCTTC

D: TRBD1
V: TRBV3-1
size: .
J: TRBJ2-3
CDR3: CASRGDRAYADTQYF
DNA: TGTGCCAGCAGGGGAGACAGGGCGTATGCAGATACGCAGTATTTT

D: .
V: TRBV7-8
size: .
J: TRBJ2-7
CDR3: CASSSTYPGTILYEQYF
DNA: TGTGCCAGCAGCTCTACTTACCCCGGGACAATCCTTTACGAGCAGTACTTC

D: .
V: TRBV7-2
size: .
J: TRBJ1-1
CDR3: CASSFPDGNTEAFF
DNA: TGTGCCAGCAGCTTCCCGGACGGGAACACTGAAGCTTTCTTT

D: TRBD1
V: TRBV4-1
size: .
J: TRBJ2-5
CDR3: CASSDETDRAFGDRETQYF
DNA: TGCGCCAGCAGCGACGAGACCGACAGGGCTTTTGGGGACCGAGAGACCCAGTACTTC

D: .
V: TRBV11-2
size: .
J: TRBJ2-3
CDR3: CASSQIPRVDTQYF
DNA: TGTGCCAGCAGCCAGATCCCCAGGGTTGATACGCAGTATTTT

D: TRBD1
V: TRBV20-1
size: .
J: TRBJ1-2
CDR3: CSARVGQGNYGYTF
DNA: TGCAGTGCTAGAGTGGGACAGGGGAACTATGGCTACACCTTC

D: .
V: TRBV5-4
size: .
J: TRBJ2-1
CDR3: CASSLVWTDNEQFF
DNA: TGTGCCAGCAGCTTGGTCTGGACAGACAATGAGCAGTTCTTC

D: TRBD1
V: TRBV3-1
size: few
J: TRBJ2-7
CDR3: CASSHPTGGSSYEQYF
DNA: TGTGCCAGCAGCCATCCGACAGGGGGGAGCTCCTACGAGCAGTACTTC

D: .
V: TRBV12-3/TRBV12-4
size: .
J: TRBJ2-1
CDR3: CASSLGRLNNEQFF
DNA: TGTGCCAGCAGTCTGGGACGGCTTAACAATGAGCAGTTCTTC

D: .
V: TRBV6-5
size: few
J: TRBJ2-1
CDR3: CASIRGPEQFF
DNA: TGTGCCAGCATCAGGGGACCTGAGCAGTTCTTC

D: .
V: TRBV4-1
size: few
J: TRBJ2-7
CDR3: CASSQGQVPSYEQYF
DNA: TGCGCCAGCAGCCAAGGGCAGGTTCCCTCCTACGAGCAGTACTTC

D: TRBD1
V: TRBV20-1
size: .
J: TRBJ2-7
CDR3: CSAPSPQGAWDEQYF
DNA: TGCAGTGCTCCGAGCCCCCAGGGGGCATGGGACGAGCAGTACTTC

D: .
V: TRBV15
size: few
J: TRBJ2-5
CDR3: CATSTRLLLETQYF
DNA: TGTGCCACCAGCACCCGACTACTTCTAGAGACCCAGTACTTC

D: TRBD1
V: TRBV7-3
size: .
J: TRBJ2-7
CDR3: CASSLTTDRTYEQYF
DNA: TGTGCCAGCAGCTTAACGACGGACAGGACCTACGAGCAGTACTTC

D: .
V: TRBV4-3
size: .
J: TRBJ2-3
CDR3: CASSQNLPTGVLSTDTQYF
DNA: TGCGCCAGCAGCCAAAACTTACCCACCGGGGTCCTAAGCACAGATACGCAGTATTTT

D: .
V: TRBV4-3
size: .
J: TRBJ1-2
CDR3: CASSPREGANYGYTF
DNA: TGCGCCAGCAGCCCCCGGGAAGGGGCTAACTATGGCTACACCTTC

D: .
V: TRBV5-1
size: .
J: TRBJ2-3
CDR3: CASSLTIDTQYF
DNA: TGCGCCAGCAGCCTGACTATAGATACGCAGTATTTT

D: TRBD2
V: TRBV4-3
size: .
J: TRBJ2-3
CDR3: CASSQDLGFGLAGVIDTQYF
DNA: TGCGCCAGCAGCCAAGATCTAGGGTTCGGACTAGCGGGGGTTATAGATACGCAGTATTTT

D: TRBD1
V: TRBV5-1
size: .
J: TRBJ1-1
CDR3: CASSLEGQTKRMAFF
DNA: TGCGCCAGCAGCTTGGAGGGACAGACCAAAAGGATGGCTTTCTTT

D: TRBD2
V: TRBV14
size: .
J: TRBJ2-3
CDR3: CASSQPRGTRQQGDTQYF
DNA: TGTGCCAGCAGCCAACCCCGGGGGACTAGACAACAGGGAGATACGCAGTATTTT

D: TRBD1
V: TRBV7-2
size: .
J: TRBJ2-7
CDR3: CASSLASAPGQGDKYF
DNA: TGTGCCAGCAGCTTAGCGTCAGCCCCGGGACAGGGTGATAAGTACTTC

D: TRBD1
V: TRBV13
size: few
J: TRBJ2-2
CDR3: CASSSRDRGQIGELFF
DNA: TGTGCCAGCAGCTCCCGGGACAGGGGGCAAATCGGGGAGCTGTTTTTT

D: .
V: TRBV6-2/TRBV6-3
size: .
J: TRBJ2-3
CDR3: CASTSTGLPNTQYF
DNA: TGTGCCAGCACTTCGACAGGCCTACCCAATACGCAGTATTTT

D: .
V: TRBV28
size: .
J: TRBJ2-3
CDR3: CASSSVAGLSTDTQYF
DNA: TGTGCCAGCAGTTCTGTAGCAGGACTTAGCACAGATACGCAGTATTTT

D: TRBD1
V: TRBV4-3
size: few
J: TRBJ1-2
CDR3: CASSPLPGQGYGYTF
DNA: TGCGCCAGCAGCCCACTCCCGGGACAGGGGTATGGCTACACCTTC

D: .
V: TRBV20-1
size: .
J: TRBJ1-5
CDR3: CSAPSEGPVWSNQPQHF
DNA: TGCAGTGCGCCATCGGAGGGCCCGGTATGGAGCAATCAGCCCCAGCATTTT

D: .
V: TRBV30
size: .
J: TRBJ1-2
CDR3: CAYPQSNYGYTF
DNA: TGTGCCTACCCACAGAGCAACTATGGCTACACCTTC

D: .
V: TRBV28
size: .
J: TRBJ2-1
CDR3: CASSDPGCPDFNEQFF
DNA: TGTGCCAGCAGTGACCCAGGGTGTCCAGACTTCAATGAGCAGTTCTTC

D: .
V: TRBV20-1
size: .
J: TRBJ2-6
CDR3: CSASGLAGSLGANVLTF
DNA: TGCAGTGCTAGTGGGCTAGCCGGATCACTGGGGGCCAACGTCCTGACTTTC

D: .
V: TRBV7-2
size: many
J: TRBJ2-4
CDR3: CASSPALAKNIQYF
DNA: TGTGCCAGCAGTCCAGCCTTAGCCAAAAACATTCAGTACTTC

D: .
V: TRBV2
size: few
J: TRBJ1-6
CDR3: CASSSPKRQPNSYNSPLHF
DNA: TGTGCCAGCAGTAGCCCCAAAAGGCAGCCGAACTCCTATAATTCACCCCTCCACTTT

D: .
V: TRBV28
size: .
J: TRBJ2-7
CDR3: CASTEYHSYEQYF
DNA: TGTGCCAGCACGGAATACCACTCCTACGAGCAGTACTTC

D: .
V: TRBV6-2/TRBV6-3
size: .
J: TRBJ2-4
CDR3: CASSLDYNIQYF
DNA: TGTGCCAGCAGTTTGGACTACAACATTCAGTACTTC

D: .
V: TRBV4-3
size: .
J: TRBJ2-5
CDR3: CASSHLQGGETQYF
DNA: TGCGCCAGCAGCCACCTACAGGGGGGGGAGACCCAGTACTTC

D: .
V: TRBV7-3
size: .
J: TRBJ2-5
CDR3: CASSRTKKETQYF
DNA: TGTGCCAGCAGCAGAACAAAAAAAGAGACCCAGTACTTC

D: TRBD2
V: TRBV7-2
size: .
J: TRBJ2-3
CDR3: CASSLSGTSRTDTQYF
DNA: TGTGCCAGCAGCTTAAGTGGGACTAGTCGCACAGATACGCAGTATTTT

D: .
V: TRBV6-1
size: .
J: TRBJ1-5
CDR3: CASSERGRQPQHF
DNA: TGTGCCAGCAGTGAACGGGGCAGGCAGCCCCAGCATTTT

D: .
V: TRBV4-1
size: .
J: TRBJ2-2
CDR3: CASSQEAPSSNTGELFF
DNA: TGCGCCAGCAGCCAGGAAGCCCCTTCTTCGAACACCGGGGAGCTGTTTTTT

D: TRBD1
V: TRBV20-1
size: few
J: TRBJ2-7
CDR3: CSAHSGTGDYEQYF
DNA: TGCAGTGCCCACTCCGGGACAGGTGACTACGAGCAGTACTTC

D: .
V: TRBV3-1
size: .
J: TRBJ1-4
CDR3: CASSPLRALNEKLFF
DNA: TGTGCCAGCAGCCCCCTTAGGGCACTTAATGAAAAACTGTTTTTT

D: TRBD2
V: TRBV10-3
size: few
J: TRBJ2-5
CDR3: CAIRRGEDETQYF
DNA: TGTGCCATCAGGCGGGGGGAAGATGAGACCCAGTACTTC

D: TRBD2
V: TRBV5-1
size: .
J: TRBJ2-3
CDR3: CTSSAGLAEDTQYF
DNA: TGCACCAGCAGCGCAGGACTAGCGGAAGATACGCAGTATTTT

D: TRBD1
V: TRBV24-1
size: few
J: TRBJ1-1
CDR3: CATSGGAGGRNTEAFF
DNA: TGTGCCACCAGTGGAGGGGCAGGGGGGCGGAACACTGAAGCTTTCTTT

D: .
V: TRBV2
size: .
J: TRBJ2-1
CDR3: CASSTLDSNEQFF
DNA: TGTGCCAGCAGTACCCTGGACAGCAATGAGCAGTTCTTC